The present entry profiles one T cell receptor beta chain with its context. The data belong to a study of ipilimumab plus nivolumab after autologous stem cell transplantation. The assay was immunoSEQ multiplex PCR, and TCRdb's table has in-frame clones only and misses some. The data show some 5,000 clones, around three quarters seen once. J lost 5 bases, V lost 1 base, and 5 bases had no gene match. The CDR3 is made up of 17 amino acids. The germline CDR1 and CDR2 sequences are SGHTA and FQGTGA. The clonotype comes from a male donor with multiple myeloma. This sequence joins TRBV7-3 and TRBJ1-4; 12 nucleotides line up with TRBD1. Sample: PBMCs, taken in a trial of ipilimumab plus nivolumab as post-transplant consolidation. CDR3 amino acids: CASSLRGTGGPNEKLFF. CDR3 nucleotide sequence: TGTGCCAGCAGCTTAAGGGGGACAGGGGGCCCAAATGAAAAACTGTTTTTT.